The 8 T cell receptor beta chains listed next were all sequenced from one sample in a study of blood T cells in healthy people across ages. Next came a second PCR, run for about 6 to 12 cycles, which used a sample-barcoded 5' primer along with a J-beta primer mix. A single record per CDR3 protein comes from TCRdb applying MiXCR to the 5' RACE reads. Found here are hundreds of thousands of distinct CDR3 sequences, more than 55% of them singletons; the top ten hold about a quarter. The sample was blood. These receptors were obtained from a man between 35 and 55 years old in good health.

In regard to this clonotype: This clone may be a read error of a much larger clone one base away. The chain uses TRBV12-3 or TRBV12-4 and TRBJ2-2; D call uncertain. This CDR3 is 13 amino acids long. This CDR3 reads CASSRQSTRELFF. The CDR3 DNA reads TGTGCCAGCTCTCGGCAAAGCACCAGGGAGCTGTTTTTT.

The V gene is TRBV20-1, the J gene TRBJ2-7; 8 positions agree with TRBD2. Looked up from germline, CDR1 is DFQATT and CDR2 is SNEGSKA (reference sequence). V lost 3 bases to trimming and J lost 4 bases; unmatched junction nucleotides: 5. The CDR3 runs to 13 residues. Written as DNA, the CDR3 is TGCAGTGCTAGTAGCGGGGATGTTTACGAGCAGTACTTC. Protein sequence: CSASSGDVYEQYF.

V is TRBV20-1 and J is TRBJ2-1; 7 bases line up with TRBD1. With 6 bases clipped from V and 8 bases from J, the junction kept 16 bases outside the gene matches. The germline V gene has CDR1 DFQATT and CDR2 SNEGSKA (reference sequence). The CDR3 runs 15 residues. The CDR3 here is CSARAGTEGFYEQFF. The CDR3 nucleotides read TGCAGTGCACGTGCCGGGACAGAGGGCTTTTATGAGCAGTTCTTC.

The chain links TRBV20-1 to TRBJ2-1; D possibly corresponds to TRBD2 (5 bases). This CDR3 region has 15 residues. V gave up 0 bases and J gave up 4 bases, with 13 bases separating them. Germline V gene lookup returns CDR1 DFQATT and CDR2 SNEGSKA (reference sequence). The CDR3 DNA reads TGCAGTGCTAGAGATATACGGGGTGGATACAATGAGCAGTTCTTC. Translated: CSARDIRGGYNEQFF.

The chain uses TRBV27 and TRBJ2-1; 14 nucleotides align to TRBD2. Germline CDR1 is MNHEY and CDR2 is SMNVEV (reference sequence). This CDR3 spans 20 amino acids. Trimming cost V 5 bases and J 1 base; bases outside gene matches: 13. The CDR3 sequence is CASSKYRGTSGSGSYNEQFF. The CDR3 DNA follows: TGTGCCAGCAGTAAATACCGGGGGACTAGCGGGAGCGGATCCTACAATGAGCAGTTCTTC.

The chain carries TRBV20-1 and TRBJ2-3; 7 bases align to TRBD1. Germline loops: CDR1 DFQATT, CDR2 SNEGSKA (reference sequence). Unmatched junction bases numbered 9, after V lost 6 bases and J lost 0 bases. CDR3 length: 15 residues. The CDR3 nucleotides are TGCAGTGCCTCAGACAGGGCCGCTAGCACAGATACGCAGTATTTT. Protein product: CSASDRAASTDTQYF.

The V gene is TRBV20-1, the J gene TRBJ2-7, with TRBD1 as a possible D gene (6 bases). Germline CDR1 and CDR2: DFQATT and SNEGSKA (reference sequence). V lost 1 base to trimming and J lost 6 bases, with 16 bases between them. The CDR3 contains 14 residues. The CDR3 coding sequence is TGCAGTGCTAGAGCCTGGGGGCAGGGGATCGAGCAGTACTTC. Its protein product is CSARAWGQGIEQYF.

A few counts support this clonotype. This sequence joins TRBV27 and TRBJ1-2; D ambiguous. The ends were cut back, 11 bases at V and 0 bases at J, with 4 bases in the middle. CDR1 is MNHEY, CDR2 SMNVEV, per germline (reference sequence). This CDR3 has 10 residues. The CDR3 is CAGTNYGYTF. The CDR3 DNA is TGTGCCGGCACTAACTATGGCTACACCTTC.